This T cell receptor (beta chain) is from a study of CD8+ T cells in alopecia areata. Study at large: Transfer of skin from 6-12-month-old C3H/HeJ graft donors with spontaneous alopecia was made to roughly 6-10-week-old female C3H/HeJ mice.

This clone was seen a handful of times. Gene names denote mouse genes. The CDR3 end falls 4 residues outside the read, so it is completed with the germline J gene. V lost 0 bases and J lost 4, with 15 bases in between. This CDR3 has 16 amino acids. CDR1 NSQYPW and CDR2 LRSPGD come from the germline V gene (reference sequence). Isolated RNA was reverse transcribed into cDNA used as the sequencing template. Profiled with immunoSEQ multiplex PCR; TCRdb holds only in-frame clones, not every one. The sample shows about 120,000 clones, none of them appearing just once. Sample: lesional skin. This chain joins TRBV1 and TRBJ1-1, with a tentative D call TRBD1 (6 bases). The sequence was obtained from a C3H/HeJ mouse with alopecia areata. Strain haplotype at MHC: H2-k. The CDR3 sequence is CTCSAESWGRGTEVFF. Incomplete CDR3 DNA: TGCACCTGCAGTGCAGAGAGTTGGGGCAGGGGCACA.